These T cell receptor beta chains were read from a single sample in a study of shared T cell receptors in the human thymus. Data came from immunoSEQ multiplex PCR; TCRdb stores just in-frame clones and leaves some out. The data show hundreds of thousands of clones, over 90% seen once. The sequencing sample was made of thymocytes. The receptors were gathered from a human donor. CDR3s include the opening cysteine and the closing phenylalanine or tryptophan. Each record gives: V gene, clone size, J gene, D gene, CDR3 DNA, CDR3 protein. A D gene is named only where the DNA matches it firmly. For some rows the clone size is stated as once, few or many, or as a class when expanded; others skip it.

V gene: TRBV28; clone size: .; J gene: TRBJ2-7; D gene: TRBD2; CDR3 DNA: TGTGCCAGCAGTTTTATGGGACTAGCCAAGGCAGACGAGCAGTACTTC; CDR3 protein: CASSFMGLAKADEQYF
V gene: TRBV6-5; clone size: .; J gene: TRBJ2-7; D gene: TRBD2; CDR3 DNA: TGTGCCAGCAGTCCTAGCGGTGAACACTACGAGCAGTACTTC; CDR3 protein: CASSPSGEHYEQYF
V gene: TRBV7-9; clone size: .; J gene: TRBJ1-5; D gene: .; CDR3 DNA: TGTGCCAGCAGCTTAGGAGGGACGGATTATAGCAATCAGCCCCAGCATTTT; CDR3 protein: CASSLGGTDYSNQPQHF
V gene: TRBV27; clone size: .; J gene: TRBJ2-7; D gene: .; CDR3 DNA: TGTGCCAGCAGCCCGGCCCCGCCGGTAAAATCCTACGAGCAGTACTTC; CDR3 protein: CASSPAPPVKSYEQYF
V gene: TRBV30; clone size: .; J gene: TRBJ2-7; D gene: .; CDR3 DNA: TGTGCCTGGAGTGTACGGCGTCGCCTCTCCTACGAGCAGTACTTC; CDR3 protein: CAWSVRRRLSYEQYF
V gene: TRBV28; clone size: .; J gene: TRBJ2-6; D gene: TRBD1; CDR3 DNA: TGTGCCAGCAGCCCAACCCGGGACAGGTGGGACGGGGCCAACGTCCTGACTTTC; CDR3 protein: CASSPTRDRWDGANVLTF
V gene: TRBV7-3; clone size: .; J gene: TRBJ1-4; D gene: TRBD1; CDR3 DNA: TGTGCCAGCAGCTTAGACAGGGTACGAGGTTATGAAAAACTGTTTTTT; CDR3 protein: CASSLDRVRGYEKLFF
V gene: TRBV14; clone size: .; J gene: TRBJ1-4; D gene: TRBD1; CDR3 DNA: TGTGCCAGCAGCCAAGGGGGACAGGGCAGATTAAATGAAAAACTGTTTTTT; CDR3 protein: CASSQGGQGRLNEKLFF
V gene: TRBV6-6; clone size: .; J gene: TRBJ2-7; D gene: TRBD1; CDR3 DNA: TGTGCCAGCAGGGATCAAGGACAGGACGACTATGAGCAGTACTTC; CDR3 protein: CASRDQGQDDYEQYF
V gene: TRBV28; clone size: .; J gene: TRBJ1-2; D gene: .; CDR3 DNA: TGTGCCAGCAGTTTACGTAACGGAGCTAACTATGGCTACACCTTC; CDR3 protein: CASSLRNGANYGYTF
V gene: TRBV6-6; clone size: .; J gene: TRBJ2-7; D gene: .; CDR3 DNA: TGTGCCAGCAGCACTACACCGAACCCCTCCTACGAGCAGTACTTC; CDR3 protein: CASSTTPNPSYEQYF
V gene: TRBV27; clone size: .; J gene: TRBJ2-1; D gene: TRBD2; CDR3 DNA: TGTGCCAGCAGTTCCGGACTAGCGGGTGAGCAGTTCTTC; CDR3 protein: CASSSGLAGEQFF
V gene: TRBV27; clone size: .; J gene: TRBJ2-1; D gene: .; CDR3 DNA: TGTGCCAGCAGTTTAGGCAATGAGCAGTTCTTC; CDR3 protein: CASSLGNEQFF
V gene: TRBV28; clone size: .; J gene: TRBJ1-2; D gene: TRBD1; CDR3 DNA: TGTGCCAGCAGTTTTGGAGGGGGCGCCTATGGCTACACCTTC; CDR3 protein: CASSFGGGAYGYTF
V gene: TRBV28; clone size: .; J gene: TRBJ2-7; D gene: TRBD2; CDR3 DNA: TGTGCCAGCAGTTCGGAAGCGGGGGTTATCTCCTACGAGCAGTACTTC; CDR3 protein: CASSSEAGVISYEQYF
V gene: TRBV4-2; clone size: .; J gene: TRBJ1-1; D gene: .; CDR3 DNA: TGTGCCAGCAGCCAAGACTCCCCGGGGAACACTGAAGCTTTCTTT; CDR3 protein: CASSQDSPGNTEAFF
V gene: TRBV6-4; clone size: .; J gene: TRBJ2-1; D gene: .; CDR3 DNA: TGTGCCAGCAGCCTCGGGACACATTACAACAATGAGCAGTTCTTC; CDR3 protein: CASSLGTHYNNEQFF
V gene: TRBV18; clone size: few; J gene: TRBJ2-7; D gene: .; CDR3 DNA: TGTGCCAGCTCAAAGGGACATGGCTTCTACGAGCAGTACTTC; CDR3 protein: CASSKGHGFYEQYF
V gene: TRBV28; clone size: .; J gene: TRBJ1-4; D gene: TRBD1; CDR3 DNA: TGTGCCAGCAGTATAGCCGGGACAGGGACCGAAAAACTGTTTTTT; CDR3 protein: CASSIAGTGTEKLFF
V gene: TRBV9; clone size: .; J gene: TRBJ1-1; D gene: .; CDR3 DNA: TGTGCCAGCAGCTCCCGCTTGAACACTGAAGCTTTCTTT; CDR3 protein: CASSSRLNTEAFF
V gene: TRBV5-4; clone size: .; J gene: TRBJ2-3; D gene: .; CDR3 DNA: TGTGCCAGCAGATACGACCCGGGGGGCACAGATACGCAGTATTTT; CDR3 protein: CASRYDPGGTDTQYF
V gene: TRBV28; clone size: once; J gene: TRBJ1-4; D gene: TRBD1; CDR3 DNA: TGTGCCAGCAGCCACAGGGGGCTAGGCGAAGAAAAACTGTTTTTT; CDR3 protein: CASSHRGLGEEKLFF
V gene: TRBV6-1; clone size: .; J gene: TRBJ2-5; D gene: .; CDR3 DNA: TGTGCCAGCAGTGACAAGGGCGCGGAGACCCAGTACTTC; CDR3 protein: CASSDKGAETQYF
V gene: TRBV27; clone size: .; J gene: TRBJ1-6; D gene: .; CDR3 DNA: TGTGCCAGCACCCCAAGGAGGACATTGACGAGCTCCTATAATTCACCCCTCCACTTT; CDR3 protein: CASTPRRTLTSSYNSPLHF
V gene: TRBV19; clone size: once; J gene: TRBJ1-5; D gene: .; CDR3 DNA: TGTGCCAGTAGTGGGCAGGGCTATAGCAATCAGCCCCAGCATTTT; CDR3 protein: CASSGQGYSNQPQHF
V gene: TRBV6-1; clone size: .; J gene: TRBJ1-3; D gene: .; CDR3 DNA: TGTGCCAGCAGTGAATTGATTGTGAAGACCCATTCTGGAAACACCATATATTTT; CDR3 protein: CASSELIVKTHSGNTIYF
V gene: TRBV7-2; clone size: .; J gene: TRBJ2-3; D gene: TRBD1; CDR3 DNA: TGTGCCCCGGGGGACAGGGTTCCCACAGATACGCAGTATTTT; CDR3 protein: CAPGDRVPTDTQYF
V gene: TRBV19; clone size: .; J gene: TRBJ2-1; D gene: TRBD2; CDR3 DNA: TGTGCCAGTAGTATAGATCTTAGCGGGAGTGCTGCCTACAATGAGCAGTTCTTC; CDR3 protein: CASSIDLSGSAAYNEQFF
V gene: TRBV4-3; clone size: .; J gene: TRBJ1-1; D gene: .; CDR3 DNA: TGCGCCAGCAGCCAAACGCGGACCCGGGGTGGGGCGAACACTGAAGCTTTCTTT; CDR3 protein: CASSQTRTRGGANTEAFF
V gene: TRBV19; clone size: .; J gene: TRBJ1-4; D gene: .; CDR3 DNA: TGTGCCAGTAGTTCCCGGGCCACTAATGAAAAACTGTTTTTT; CDR3 protein: CASSSRATNEKLFF
V gene: TRBV7-9; clone size: .; J gene: TRBJ2-2; D gene: TRBD1; CDR3 DNA: TGTGCCAGCAGCTTAGGGCAGGGGGCTCCCGGGGAGCTGTTTTTT; CDR3 protein: CASSLGQGAPGELFF
V gene: TRBV29-1; clone size: .; J gene: TRBJ2-1; D gene: .; CDR3 DNA: TGCAGCGTTGCGAGGGTTATCAACAATGAGCAGTTCTTC; CDR3 protein: CSVARVINNEQFF
V gene: TRBV5-1; clone size: .; J gene: TRBJ1-4; D gene: TRBD1; CDR3 DNA: TGCGCCAGCAGCATACAGGACAGGGAAGGGTCTGCAACTAATGAAAAACTGTTTTTT; CDR3 protein: CASSIQDREGSATNEKLFF
V gene: TRBV7-8; clone size: .; J gene: TRBJ1-2; D gene: .; CDR3 DNA: TGTGCCAGCAGCTTCGATGCAGGCCCCATTAACTATGGCTACACCTTC; CDR3 protein: CASSFDAGPINYGYTF
V gene: TRBV19; clone size: .; J gene: TRBJ1-5; D gene: .; CDR3 DNA: TGTGCCAGTAGTATAGATGGGCGGACCAGCAATCAGCCCCAGCATTTT; CDR3 protein: CASSIDGRTSNQPQHF
V gene: TRBV6-4; clone size: .; J gene: TRBJ1-2; D gene: .; CDR3 DNA: TGTGCCAGCAGTGACCCCGGGAGCCGCGGCTACACCTTC; CDR3 protein: CASSDPGSRGYTF
V gene: TRBV6-5; clone size: .; J gene: TRBJ1-2; D gene: TRBD1; CDR3 DNA: TGTGCCAGCAGTTACCGAGACAGGGGTTGTAACTATGGCTACACCTTC; CDR3 protein: CASSYRDRGCNYGYTF
V gene: TRBV6-6; clone size: .; J gene: TRBJ2-2; D gene: .; CDR3 DNA: TGTGCCAGCGGACATACCCTCCGAGGGACCGGGGAGCTGTTTTTT; CDR3 protein: CASGHTLRGTGELFF
V gene: TRBV28; clone size: .; J gene: TRBJ2-3; D gene: TRBD1; CDR3 DNA: TGTGCCAGCACCACAGGGGGCCGAACAGATACGCAGTATTTT; CDR3 protein: CASTTGGRTDTQYF
V gene: TRBV7-6; clone size: .; J gene: TRBJ2-7; D gene: .; CDR3 DNA: TGTGCCAGCAGCTTAGGTCCGGAGATGGGGACGATTTACTACGAGCAGTACTTC; CDR3 protein: CASSLGPEMGTIYYEQYF
V gene: TRBV5-4; clone size: .; J gene: TRBJ1-1; D gene: .; CDR3 DNA: TGTGCCAGCAGCCGAAAAGGGGGGGGGCTCACTGAAGCTTTCTTT; CDR3 protein: CASSRKGGGLTEAFF
V gene: TRBV27; clone size: .; J gene: TRBJ1-6; D gene: .; CDR3 DNA: TGTGCCAGCAAAACAGGGAGAAGTGCCTATAATTCACCCCTCCACTTT; CDR3 protein: CASKTGRSAYNSPLHF
V gene: TRBV6-4; clone size: .; J gene: TRBJ2-7; D gene: .; CDR3 DNA: TGTGCCAGCAGTGACTCAAGGCCAGGGGAGCCCTACGAGCAGTACTTC; CDR3 protein: CASSDSRPGEPYEQYF
V gene: TRBV10-2; clone size: .; J gene: TRBJ1-1; D gene: .; CDR3 DNA: TGCGCCAGCAGTGCCGGGGGATTAACTGAAGCTTTCTTT; CDR3 protein: CASSAGGLTEAFF
V gene: TRBV6-5; clone size: .; J gene: TRBJ2-7; D gene: .; CDR3 DNA: TGTGCCAGCCGCTCTGCTTGGGGGCAGTACTTC; CDR3 protein: CASRSAWGQYF
V gene: TRBV2; clone size: once; J gene: TRBJ2-2; D gene: TRBD1; CDR3 DNA: TGTGCCAGCTGGGACAGCCGAAGGACCGGGGAGCTGTTTTTT; CDR3 protein: CASWDSRRTGELFF
V gene: TRBV4-1; clone size: .; J gene: TRBJ2-2; D gene: TRBD2; CDR3 DNA: TGCGCCAGCAGCCAACCACTAGCGCGTACGAACACCGGGGAGCTGTTTTTT; CDR3 protein: CASSQPLARTNTGELFF